The 10 T cell receptor beta chains below all came from one sample that was sequenced in a study of blood T cell repertoires in COVID-19 (dated by TCRdb to the early 2020s). The library was made by the immunoSEQ multiplex PCR assay. In its TCRdb copy, this immuneACCESS table keeps in-frame sequences only and misses some clones. Where compared with another copy, unresolved V genes explain less than half of these, and the others have no known cause. This sample holds some 370,000 clones; roughly four fifths were observed only once. Clones ranked in the top ten supply less than 6% of the sample. Sequences were obtained from PBMCs or T cells enriched from blood (not recorded which). These receptors were collected from a woman between 45 and 65 years old who had recovered from COVID-19.

The chain links TRBV10-3 to TRBJ1-2, with TRBD1 identical over 8 bases. The CDR3 runs 16 residues. Trimming at V came to 2 bases and at J to 2 bases, leaving 7 bases not matched to a gene. Germline V gene lookup returns CDR1 ENHRY and CDR2 SYGVKD. The CDR3 region has the DNA TGTGCCATCAGTGAGCCTTCAGGGGGCGCGAACTATGGCTACACCTTC. This encodes CAISEPSGGANYGYTF.

The rearrangement joins TRBV4-3 to TRBJ2-3; 7 nucleotides align to TRBD1. Trimming took 0 bases from V and 2 from J; bases not matched to a gene: 5. CDR3 length equals 16 residues. Germline CDR1 reads LGHNA; CDR2 reads YSLEER. As DNA, the CDR3 is TGCGCCAGCAGCCAAGATACGGGACAGAACACAGATACGCAGTATTTT. Translating gives CASSQDTGQNTDTQYF.

This clone was observed once. CDR3 sequence (DNA): TGTGCCAGCAGCGGGTTGGGTAACTATGGCTACACCTTC. Its protein is CASSGLGNYGYTF. The chain employs TRBV12-3 or TRBV12-4 and TRBJ1-2; no clear D. V was cut by 6 bases and J by 1 base, with 9 bases left in between. The CDR3 runs to 13 residues.

As concerns this clone: Other DNA sequences in this specimen translate into the identical CDR3. The chain uses TRBV28 and TRBJ1-2; TRBD1 agrees at 8 bases. The CDR3 contains 12 residues. Per germline, CDR1 MDHEN and CDR2 SYDVKM. The junction had 4 bases not matched to a gene; V was cut back by 9 bases and J by 4 bases. CDR3 amino acids: CASSTGGYGYTF. The CDR3 coding sequence is TGTGCCAGTAGTACAGGGGGCTATGGCTACACCTTC.

The genes are TRBV7-2 and TRBJ1-2; D may be TRBD1 (6 bases). The CDR3 extends over 17 amino acids. Per germline, CDR1 SGHTA and CDR2 FQGNSA. V was pared by 0 bases and J by 3 bases, with 17 bases between. The CDR3 is CASSLARQGSRYYGYTF. CDR3 nucleotide sequence: TGTGCCAGCAGCTTAGCCCGCCAGGGGAGTCGTTACTATGGCTACACCTTC. Filled out from reference TRBV7-2 and TRBJ1-2, the complete variable domain reads GAGVSQSPSNKVTEKGKDVELRCDPISGHTALYWYRQSLGQGLEFLIYFQGNSAPDKSGLPSDRFSAERTGGSVSTLTIQRTQQEDSAVYLCASSLARQGSRYYGYTFGSGTRLTVV.

This rearrangement joins TRBV19 to TRBJ2-5; TRBD2 is a possible D gene (7 bases). V lost 11 bases and J 1 base, leaving 29 bases between the germline ends. This CDR3 spans 18 amino acids. Looked up from germline, CDR1 is LNHDA and CDR2 is SQIVND (reference sequence). DNA of the CDR3: TGTGCCCGACGTATAAGTGGGAGGCGGGGGCGATCCCAAGAGACCCAGTACTTC. Its translation is CARRISGRRGRSQETQYF.

CDR3 protein: CASSPWVGRENEKLFF. CDR3 in DNA: TGCGCCAGCAGCCCTTGGGTGGGACGGGAGAATGAAAAACTGTTTTTT. The chain is built from TRBV4-3 and TRBJ1-4, with D possibly TRBD1 on 5 matching bases. Per germline, CDR1 LGHNA and CDR2 YSLEER. This CDR3 has 16 amino acids. Trimming left V 4 bases short and J 5 bases short, with 17 bases between.

This clone was counted only a few times. The V and J genes are TRBV18 and TRBJ1-5, with D perhaps matching TRBD1 (5 bases). This CDR3 comprises 14 residues. V was shortened by 1 base and J by 1 base, with 5 bases between the two germline ends. Germline CDR1 KGHSH, CDR2 LQKENI. CDR3 in DNA: TGTGCCAGCTCACCACAGGGGAGCAATCAGCCCCAGCATTTT. It encodes CASSPQGSNQPQHF.

V is TRBV19 and J is TRBJ2-5; 9 positions agree with TRBD1. V dropped 5 bases and J dropped 9; count of bases not matched to a gene: 7. Germline CDR1 LNHDA, CDR2 SQIVND (reference sequence). This CDR3 spans 13 amino acids. CDR3 nucleotides: TGTGCCAGTAGTTTCCGGGACAGGGAGGCCCAGTACTTC. This encodes CASSFRDREAQYF.

A word on this clone: This sample includes further DNA sequences coding for the same CDR3. The chain combines TRBV30 with TRBJ1-3; 12 bases map to TRBD1. Per germline, CDR1 GTSNPN and CDR2 SVGIG (reference sequence). J was trimmed by 0 bases and V by 5 bases; bases with no gene match: 2. CDR3 size: 15 residues. The CDR3 sequence is CAWGDRGLSGNTIYF. The DNA for the CDR3 is TGTGCCTGGGGGGACAGGGGGCTCTCTGGAAACACCATATATTTT.